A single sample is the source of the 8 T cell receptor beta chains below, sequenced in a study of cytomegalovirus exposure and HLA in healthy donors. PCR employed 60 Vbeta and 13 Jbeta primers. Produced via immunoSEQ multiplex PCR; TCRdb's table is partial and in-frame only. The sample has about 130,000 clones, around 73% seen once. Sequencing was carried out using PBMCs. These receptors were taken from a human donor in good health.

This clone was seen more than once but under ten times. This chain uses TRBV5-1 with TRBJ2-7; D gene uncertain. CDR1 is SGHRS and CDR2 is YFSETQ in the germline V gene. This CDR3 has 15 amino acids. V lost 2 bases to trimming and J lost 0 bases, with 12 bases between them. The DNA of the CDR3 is TGCGCCAGCAGCTTACAGCCGTTCAGCTCCTACGAGCAGTACTTC. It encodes CASSLQPFSSYEQYF.

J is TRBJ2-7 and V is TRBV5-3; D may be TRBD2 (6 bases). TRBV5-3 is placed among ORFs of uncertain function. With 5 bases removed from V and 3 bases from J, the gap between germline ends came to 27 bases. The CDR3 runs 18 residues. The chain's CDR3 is CARRLIWAGLRAGYEQYF. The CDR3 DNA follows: TGTGCCAGAAGACTGATCTGGGCGGGGCTACGAGCGGGCTACGAGCAGTACTTC.

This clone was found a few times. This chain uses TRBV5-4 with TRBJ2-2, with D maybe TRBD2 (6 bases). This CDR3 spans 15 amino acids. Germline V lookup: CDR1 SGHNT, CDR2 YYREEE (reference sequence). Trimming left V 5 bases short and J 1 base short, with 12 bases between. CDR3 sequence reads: CASSAGPMNTGELFF. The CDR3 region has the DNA TGTGCCAGCAGTGCGGGACCTATGAACACCGGGGAGCTGTTTTTT.

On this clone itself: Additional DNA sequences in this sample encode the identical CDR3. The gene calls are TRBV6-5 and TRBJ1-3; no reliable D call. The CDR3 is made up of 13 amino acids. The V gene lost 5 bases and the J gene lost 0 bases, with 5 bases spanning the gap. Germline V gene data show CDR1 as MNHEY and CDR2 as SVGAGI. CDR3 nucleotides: TGTGCCAGCAGTCGAGTCTCTGGAAACACCATATATTTT. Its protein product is CASSRVSGNTIYF.

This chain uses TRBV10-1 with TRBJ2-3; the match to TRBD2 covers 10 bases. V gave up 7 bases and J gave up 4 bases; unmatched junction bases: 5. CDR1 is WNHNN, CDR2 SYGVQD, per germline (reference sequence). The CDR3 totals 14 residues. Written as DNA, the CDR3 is TGCGCCAGCATTCCCGGGACTAGCGCAGATACGCAGTATTTT. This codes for CASIPGTSADTQYF.

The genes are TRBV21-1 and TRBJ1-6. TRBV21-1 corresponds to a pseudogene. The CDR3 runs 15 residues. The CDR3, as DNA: TGTGCCAGCAGCAAAGGCGCCCGTTATAATTCACCCCTCCACTTT. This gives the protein CASSKGARYNSPLHF.

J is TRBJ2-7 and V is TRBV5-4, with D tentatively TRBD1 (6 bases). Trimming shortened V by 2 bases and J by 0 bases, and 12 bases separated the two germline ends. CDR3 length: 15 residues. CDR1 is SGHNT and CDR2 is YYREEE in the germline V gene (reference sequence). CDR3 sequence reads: CASSLRGSSSYEQYF. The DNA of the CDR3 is TGTGCCAGCAGCTTAAGGGGGTCAAGCTCCTACGAGCAGTACTTC.

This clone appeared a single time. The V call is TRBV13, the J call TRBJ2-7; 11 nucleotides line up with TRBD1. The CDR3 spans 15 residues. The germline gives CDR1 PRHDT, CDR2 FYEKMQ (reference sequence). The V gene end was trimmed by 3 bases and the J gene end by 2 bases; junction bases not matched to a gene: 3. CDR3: CASSLTGQGAYEQYF. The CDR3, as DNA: TGTGCCAGCAGCTTGACGGGACAGGGGGCCTACGAGCAGTACTTC.